What follows are 24 T cell receptor beta chains derived from one specimen sequenced in a study of CD8+ T cells in alopecia areata. For about 5 patients, CD4+ cells were sorted into CD25+CD127- cells. RNA, once extracted, was reverse transcribed into cDNA for use as the sequencing template. Assay used: immunoSEQ multiplex PCR; TCRdb lists only in-frame clones, some missing. The sample contains tens of thousands of clones, around 50% of which appear only once. The sample was CD4+ Tregs sorted from blood. The receptors were sampled from a human donor with alopecia areata.

This clone was found a few times. The rearrangement uses TRBV4-1 and TRBJ2-1; no definite D call. CDR3 size: 16 residues. CDR1 and CDR2 (germline): MGHRA, YSYEKL. Trimming left V 0 bases short and J 1 base short, with 10 bases between. DNA of the CDR3: TGCGCCAGCAGCCAAGATGCGACGGAGTCCTACAATGAGCAGTTCTTC. This codes for CASSQDATESYNEQFF.

The chain couples TRBV25-1 to TRBJ2-3; tentatively, D is TRBD1 (6 bases). The CDR3 is 13 amino acids. Germline V gene lookup returns CDR1 MGHDK and CDR2 SYGVNS. Trimming took 10 bases from V and 2 from J, leaving 13 bases between them. The CDR3 sequence: CATSGVNTDTQYF. CDR3 bases: TGTGCCACCTCAGGGGTTAACACAGATACGCAGTATTTT. Filled out from reference TRBV25-1 and TRBJ2-3, the complete variable domain reads EADIYQTPRYLVIGTGKKITLECSQTMGHDKMYWYQQDPGMELHLIHYSYGVNSTEKGDLSSESTVSRIRTEHFPLTLESARPSHTSQYLCATSGVNTDTQYFGPGTRLTVL.

This clone counts as medium-sized. The chain's CDR3 is CASSHPENSGANVLTF. The CDR3 DNA reads TGCGCCAGCAGCCATCCCGAAAACTCTGGGGCCAACGTCCTGACTTTC. The chain links TRBV4-3 to TRBJ2-6, with D uncertain. Per germline, CDR1 LGHNA and CDR2 YSLEER. There are 16 residues in the CDR3. The V gene lost 3 bases and the J gene lost 0 bases, with 9 bases spanning the gap.

V usage is TRBV7-9 and J usage is TRBJ2-7; perhaps TRBD1 as D (5 bases). The CDR3 is made up of 12 amino acids. Deletions cut 4 bases from V and 3 bases from J, with 7 bases between. Germline V gene data show CDR1 as SEHNR and CDR2 as FQNEAQ (reference sequence). The CDR3 loop is CASSSQGYEQYF. Written as DNA, the CDR3 is TGTGCCAGCAGCTCCCAGGGCTACGAGCAGTACTTC.

This clone was counted once. The CDR3 loop is CASSQADRNYGYTF. CDR3 nucleotide sequence: TGCGCCAGCAGCCAAGCGGACAGAAACTATGGCTACACCTTC. The chain joins TRBV4-1 to TRBJ1-2; a weak D match, TRBD1 (6 bases). Trimming pared 1 base from V and 2 bases from J, leaving 8 bases between. The CDR3 length is 14 residues. Germline CDR1 MGHRA, CDR2 YSYEKL.

This chain uses TRBV6-5 with TRBJ1-2, with a weak D call TRBD1 (5 bases). From germline, CDR1 is MNHEY and CDR2 SVGAGI. The V and J ends lost 2 bases and 7 bases respectively, with 11 bases between them. CDR3 length equals 13 residues. CDR3 in DNA: TGTGCCAGCAGTTACGTCGGGGGTTCTGGCTACACCTTC. The encoded protein is CASSYVGGSGYTF.

This clone was observed a few times. The chain employs TRBV27 and TRBJ2-5, with 7 positions matching TRBD1. The V segment lost 5 bases and the J segment 5 bases; nucleotides outside the gene matches: 14. CDR3 length: 16 residues. Looked up from germline, CDR1 is MNHEY and CDR2 is SMNVEV (reference sequence). The CDR3 region has the DNA TGTGCCAGCAGTCCTTACAGGGGAATTGGCTCGGAGACCCAGTACTTC. Protein product: CASSPYRGIGSETQYF.

This chain joins TRBV19 and TRBJ1-2; TRBD1 might be the D (6 bases). Trimming left V 6 bases short and J 2 bases short, with 19 bases between. From germline, CDR1 is LNHDA and CDR2 SQIVND (reference sequence). The CDR3 totals 16 residues. CDR3 sequence reads: CASSLGTPRFNYGYTF. The CDR3 DNA is TGTGCCAGTAGCCTCGGGACACCAAGGTTCAACTATGGCTACACCTTC. Supplemented by reference TRBV19 and TRBJ1-2, the full variable domain reads DGGITQSPKYLFRKEGQNVTLSCEQNLNHDAMYWYRQDPGQGLRLIYYSQIVNDFQKGDIAEGYSVSREKKESFPLTVTSAQKNPTAFYLCASSLGTPRFNYGYTFGSGTRLTVV.

This chain uses TRBV20-1 with TRBJ1-2, with no clear D. Trimming stripped 3 bases from V and 9 bases from J, with 8 bases between. Germline V lookup: CDR1 DFQATT, CDR2 SNEGSKA (reference sequence). CDR3 length equals 10 residues. DNA of the CDR3: TGCAGTGCTAGTGATACGAGCTACACCTTC. Protein sequence: CSASDTSYTF.

The CDR3 region has the DNA TGTGCCAGCAGCCGTCGGTCGGCAGGGGTGGTTGCGGACTATGGCTACACCTTC. Translation: CASSRRSAGVVADYGYTF. This chain connects TRBV7-2 to TRBJ1-2, with a weak D call TRBD1 (6 bases). The CDR3 is 18 residues long. V lost 5 bases, J lost 3 bases, and 25 bases lay in between. Germline lookup yields CDR1 SGHTA and CDR2 FQGNSA.

The CDR3 DNA reads as TGCAGCGTCCATACGGGCCTGACCGGGGAGCTGTTTTTT. Translating it yields CSVHTGLTGELFF. V usage is TRBV29-1 and J usage is TRBJ2-2; D unclear. V shed 6 bases and J shed 5 bases, with 13 bases lying between them. The CDR3 is made up of 13 amino acids. Germline assignment: CDR1 SQVTM and CDR2 ANQGSEA.

The genes are TRBV10-3 and TRBJ2-5; a weak D match, TRBD1 (6 bases). V was pared by 10 bases and J by 5 bases, with 14 bases between. Germline CDR1 is ENHRY and CDR2 is SYGVKD. This CDR3 is 12 amino acids long. The CDR3 DNA sequence: TGTGCCACCTCAGGGGCCAGGGAGACCCAGTACTTC. Its translation: CATSGARETQYF.

The chain uses TRBV5-1 and TRBJ2-7; D unresolved. The CDR3 has 15 residues. Germline V CDR1 and CDR2: SGHRS, YFSETQ. With 3 bases removed from V and 0 bases from J, the gap between germline ends came to 13 bases. The DNA of the CDR3 is TGCGCCAGCAGCTGGGCCGGCGGCCACTCCTACGAGCAGTACTTC. This sequence encodes CASSWAGGHSYEQYF.

The chain employs TRBV7-2 and TRBJ1-1, with D unresolved. The germline gives CDR1 SGHTA, CDR2 FQGNSA. The CDR3 has 16 amino acids. Trimming removed 5 bases from V and 1 base from J, with 17 bases in between. In nucleotides, the CDR3 is TGTGCCAGCAGCCCGCACCGGGCCCAACAGAACACTGAAGCTTTCTTT. Residues: CASSPHRAQQNTEAFF.

This clone was recorded a few times. The rearrangement links TRBV2 to TRBJ2-1, with 11 bases identical to TRBD2. Per the germline V gene, CDR1 is SNHLY and CDR2 is FYNNEI. With V trimmed by 6 bases and J by 6 bases, 7 bases remained unmatched. This CDR3 is built from 15 residues. DNA for the CDR3: TGTGCCAGCAGGCCCGGGACTAGCGGATCCAATGAGCAGTTCTTC. It yields the protein CASRPGTSGSNEQFF.

This clone appeared a few times. The chain uses TRBV7-2 and TRBJ2-3; 14 bases fit TRBD2. With 6 bases clipped from V and 8 bases from J, the junction kept 7 bases outside the gene matches. The CDR3 has 15 amino acids. Germline V CDR1 and CDR2: SGHTA, FQGNSA. CDR3: CASRPTSGGAGTQYF. The CDR3 DNA reads TGTGCCAGCAGGCCGACTAGCGGGGGGGCCGGTACGCAGTATTTT.

This rearrangement joins TRBV6-6 to TRBJ1-3; D not certain. V was trimmed by 6 bases and J by 1 base, leaving 4 bases between them. Germline CDR1 MNHNY, CDR2 SVGAGI (reference sequence). The CDR3 consists of 12 residues. CDR3 sequence (DNA): TGTGCCAGCAGGGGATCTGGAAACACCATATATTTT. Amino acid sequence: CASRGSGNTIYF.

In DNA, the CDR3 is TGTGCCAGCAGCTTAAACGGTCTTTTCCTAGAGACCCAGTACTTC. It codes for CASSLNGLFLETQYF. The V call is TRBV7-3, the J call TRBJ2-5; D remains unclear. The germline V gene encodes CDR1 SGHTA and CDR2 FQGTGA. This CDR3 comprises 15 residues. V lost 1 base and J 4 bases, leaving 13 bases between the germline ends.

This clone was seen just once. This chain uses TRBV10-2 with TRBJ2-7; tentatively, D is TRBD2 (6 bases). CDR1 is WSHSY and CDR2 is SAAADI in the germline V gene. This CDR3 has 17 residues. The V and J ends lost 4 bases and 2 bases respectively, with 21 bases between them. CDR3 sequence: CASSVKDYRPGPYEQYF. The CDR3 DNA follows: TGCGCCAGCAGTGTAAAGGACTACCGCCCAGGCCCCTACGAGCAGTACTTC.

This clone appeared a few times. J is TRBJ1-1 and V is TRBV11-1, with D perhaps TRBD1 (5 bases). The CDR3 has 13 amino acids. Germline loops: CDR1 SGHAT, CDR2 FQDESV (reference sequence). V lost 5 bases and J 11 bases, leaving 18 bases between the germline ends. Written as DNA, the CDR3 is TGTGCCAGCAGCCCCCAGGGTTACCTAGCGGCTTTCTTT. Amino acids: CASSPQGYLAAFF.

The chain has TRBV9 and TRBJ2-1; TRBD2 matches at 9 bases. Trimming removed 2 bases from V and 0 bases from J; junction bases left unmatched: 6. Germline CDR1 and CDR2: SGDLS and YYNGEE. There are 17 residues in the CDR3. The CDR3 here is CASSVGLASRSYNEQFF. The CDR3 DNA is TGTGCCAGCAGCGTTGGACTAGCGTCACGCTCCTACAATGAGCAGTTCTTC.

The chain has TRBV5-1 and TRBJ2-5, with D tentatively TRBD2 (5 bases). There are 14 residues in the CDR3. The V end was cut by 1 base, the J end by 5 bases, with 12 bases between. Germline loops: CDR1 SGHRS, CDR2 YFSETQ. CDR3 nucleotides: TGCGCCAGCAGCTTGAGTTGGAGAGGGGAGACCCAGTACTTC. As protein: CASSLSWRGETQYF.

The chain couples TRBV2 to TRBJ2-7; D call uncertain. Germline V gene data show CDR1 as SNHLY and CDR2 as FYNNEI. This CDR3 has 11 residues. V dropped 6 bases and J dropped 2 bases, with 5 bases sitting between them. The CDR3 bases are TGTGCCAGCAGACAGACCTACGAGCAGTACTTC. It specifies CASRQTYEQYF.

The rearrangement joins TRBV6-1 to TRBJ1-2; no clear D. CDR1 is MNHNS and CDR2 is SASEGT in the germline V gene. V was clipped by 2 bases and J by 3 bases, with 4 bases between them. The CDR3 is made up of 12 amino acids. CDR3 amino acids: CASSEQHYGYTF. In DNA form, the CDR3 reads TGTGCCAGCAGTGAACAGCACTATGGCTACACCTTC.